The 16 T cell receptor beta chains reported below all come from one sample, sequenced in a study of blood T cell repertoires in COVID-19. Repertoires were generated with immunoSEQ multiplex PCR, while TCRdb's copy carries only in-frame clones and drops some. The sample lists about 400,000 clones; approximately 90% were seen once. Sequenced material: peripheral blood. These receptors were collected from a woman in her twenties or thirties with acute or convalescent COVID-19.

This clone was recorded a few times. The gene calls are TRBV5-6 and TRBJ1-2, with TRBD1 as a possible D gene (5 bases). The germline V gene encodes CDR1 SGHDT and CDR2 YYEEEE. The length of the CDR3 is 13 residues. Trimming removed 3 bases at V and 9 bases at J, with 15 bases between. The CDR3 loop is CASSSPGVARYTF. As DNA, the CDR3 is TGTGCCAGCAGCTCCCCGGGGGTCGCTCGCTACACCTTC.

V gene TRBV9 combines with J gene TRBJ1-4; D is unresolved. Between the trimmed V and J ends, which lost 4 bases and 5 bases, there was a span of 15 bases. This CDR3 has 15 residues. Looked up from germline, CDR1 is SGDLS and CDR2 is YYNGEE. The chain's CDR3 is CASSPSPSRNEKLFF. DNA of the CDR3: TGTGCCAGCAGCCCCAGCCCCAGCAGGAATGAAAAACTGTTTTTT.

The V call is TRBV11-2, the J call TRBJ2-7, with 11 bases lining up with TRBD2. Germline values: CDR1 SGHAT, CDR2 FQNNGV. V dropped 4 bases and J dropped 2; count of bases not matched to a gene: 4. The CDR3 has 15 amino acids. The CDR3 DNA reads TGTGCCAGCAGCTCCCTTAGCGGGGGGGCCTACGAGCAGTACTTC. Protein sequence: CASSSLSGGAYEQYF.

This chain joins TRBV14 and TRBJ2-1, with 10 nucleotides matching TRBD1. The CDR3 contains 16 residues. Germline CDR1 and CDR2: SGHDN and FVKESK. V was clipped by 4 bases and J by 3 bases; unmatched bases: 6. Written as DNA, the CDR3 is TGTGCCAGCAGCCCGGGACAGGGGCCCTACTACAATGAGCAGTTCTTC. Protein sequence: CASSPGQGPYYNEQFF.

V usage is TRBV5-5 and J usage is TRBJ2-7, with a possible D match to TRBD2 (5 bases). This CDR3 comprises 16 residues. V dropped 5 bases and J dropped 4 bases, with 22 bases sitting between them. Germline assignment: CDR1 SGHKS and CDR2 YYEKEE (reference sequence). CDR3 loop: CASSLRRTSGPYEQYF. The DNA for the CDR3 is TGTGCCAGCAGTCTCCGGCGGACGAGCGGCCCTTACGAGCAGTACTTC.

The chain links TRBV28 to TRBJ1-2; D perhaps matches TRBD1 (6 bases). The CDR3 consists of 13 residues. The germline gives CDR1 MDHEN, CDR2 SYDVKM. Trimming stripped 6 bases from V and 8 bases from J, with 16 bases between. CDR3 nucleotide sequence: TGTGCCAGCAGCGTGGGGGGGGCGCAAGGCTACACCTTC. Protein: CASSVGGAQGYTF.

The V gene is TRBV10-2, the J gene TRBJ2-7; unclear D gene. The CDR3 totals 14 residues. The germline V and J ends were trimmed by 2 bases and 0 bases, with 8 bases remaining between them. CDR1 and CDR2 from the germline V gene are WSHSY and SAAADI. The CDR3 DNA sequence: TGCGCCAGCAGTGAGGTTGTCTACTCCTACGAGCAGTACTTC. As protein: CASSEVVYSYEQYF.

The CDR3 bases are TGTGCCAGCAGTTACCGGGGGGATAATGAGCAGTTCTTC. Protein product: CASSYRGDNEQFF. V gene TRBV6-5 combines with J gene TRBJ2-1, with TRBD2 identical over 7 bases. Trimming removed 2 bases from V and 7 bases from J; junction bases left unmatched: 2. The CDR3 loop spans 13 amino acids. Germline CDR1 MNHEY, CDR2 SVGAGI.

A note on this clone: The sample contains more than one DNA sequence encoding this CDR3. CDR3 in amino acids: CASSLISGTQYF. The CDR3 DNA sequence: TGTGCCAGCAGCCTCATCTCGGGGACCCAGTACTTC. The rearrangement joins TRBV3-1 (or the pseudogene TRBV3-2) to TRBJ2-5; no clear D. Germline V lookup: CDR1 LGHDT, CDR2 YNNKEL (reference sequence). The CDR3 has 12 residues. The ends were cut back, 4 bases at V and 7 bases at J, with 10 bases in the middle.

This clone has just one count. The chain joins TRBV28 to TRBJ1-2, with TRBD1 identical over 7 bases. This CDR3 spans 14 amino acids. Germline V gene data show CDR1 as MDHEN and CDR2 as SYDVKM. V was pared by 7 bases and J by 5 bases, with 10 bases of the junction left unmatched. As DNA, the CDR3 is TGTGCCAGCAAGATTCCGGGACAGCCATATGGCTACACCTTC. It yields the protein CASKIPGQPYGYTF.

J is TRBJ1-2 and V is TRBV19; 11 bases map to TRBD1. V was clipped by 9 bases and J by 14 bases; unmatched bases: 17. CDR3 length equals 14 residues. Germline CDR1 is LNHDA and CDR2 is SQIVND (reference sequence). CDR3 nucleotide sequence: TGTGCCAGCGACGTCACAGGACAGGGGGCGCGGAAGACCTTC. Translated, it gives CASDVTGQGARKTF. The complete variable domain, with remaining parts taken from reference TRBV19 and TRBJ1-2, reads DGGITQSPKYLFRKEGQNVTLSCEQNLNHDAMYWYRQDPGQGLRLIYYSQIVNDFQKGDIAEGYSVSREKKESFPLTVTSAQKNPTAFYLCASDVTGQGARKTFGSGTRLTVV.

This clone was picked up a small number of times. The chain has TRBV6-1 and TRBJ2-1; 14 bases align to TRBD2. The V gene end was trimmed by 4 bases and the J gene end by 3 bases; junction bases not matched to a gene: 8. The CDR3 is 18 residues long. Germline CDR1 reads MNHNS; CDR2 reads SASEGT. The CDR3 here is CASSADGLAGGFYNEQFF. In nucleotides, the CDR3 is TGTGCCAGCAGTGCAGACGGACTAGCGGGGGGTTTCTACAATGAGCAGTTCTTC.

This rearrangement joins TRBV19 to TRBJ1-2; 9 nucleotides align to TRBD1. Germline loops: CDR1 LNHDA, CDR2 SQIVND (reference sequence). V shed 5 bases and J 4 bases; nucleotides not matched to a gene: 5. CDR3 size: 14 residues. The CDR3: CASSLGQGIYGYTF. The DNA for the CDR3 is TGTGCCAGTAGTCTCGGACAGGGGATCTATGGCTACACCTTC.

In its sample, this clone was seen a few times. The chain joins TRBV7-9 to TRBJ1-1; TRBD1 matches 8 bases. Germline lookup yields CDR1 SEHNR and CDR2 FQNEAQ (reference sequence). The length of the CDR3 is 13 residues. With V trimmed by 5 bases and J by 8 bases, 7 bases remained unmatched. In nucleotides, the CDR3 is TGTGCCAGCAGCCCGCGACAGGGGAGGGAAGCTTTCTTT. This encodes CASSPRQGREAFF.

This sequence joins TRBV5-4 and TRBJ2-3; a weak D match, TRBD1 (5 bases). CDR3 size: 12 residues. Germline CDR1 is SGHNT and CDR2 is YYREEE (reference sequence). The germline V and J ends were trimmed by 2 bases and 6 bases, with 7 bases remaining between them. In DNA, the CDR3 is TGTGCCAGCAGCTTCTCAGGGGATACGCAGTATTTT. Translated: CASSFSGDTQYF.

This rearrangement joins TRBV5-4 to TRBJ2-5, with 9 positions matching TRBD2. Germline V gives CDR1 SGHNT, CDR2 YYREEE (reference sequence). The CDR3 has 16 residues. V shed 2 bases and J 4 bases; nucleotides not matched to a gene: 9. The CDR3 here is CASSLAGGLTLETQYF. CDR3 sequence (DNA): TGTGCCAGCAGCTTAGCGGGGGGCCTCACCCTAGAGACCCAGTACTTC.